A single sample gave rise to the 5 T cell receptor beta chains below, sequenced in a study of shared clonotypes between healthy human individuals. Repertoires were generated with immunoSEQ multiplex PCR, while TCRdb's copy carries only in-frame clones and drops some. The data show about 2.1 million clones, 90% to 95% seen once. Naive CD8 cells lacked CD45RO, underwent positive selection for CCR7 and left out terminally differentiated effector memory CD45RA+ cells. Specimen: naive CD8+ T cells from PBMCs. The receptors come from a young man in good health. Some clones in this sample may be carry-over from other donors' samples.

This clone was recorded once. The CDR3 DNA reads TGTGCCAGCAGTTTTCGGGACACCAGAGCCTACAATGAGCAGTTCTTC. Its protein is CASSFRDTRAYNEQFF. This chain links TRBV27 with TRBJ2-1, with a possible D match to TRBD1 (6 bases). CDR3 length: 16 residues. CDR1 MNHEY and CDR2 SMNVEV come from the germline V gene (reference sequence). Trimming took off 3 bases at V and 2 bases at J, with 14 bases between the two ends.

Of note for this clone: Different DNA sequences within this sample yield the same CDR3. This chain joins TRBV6-5 and TRBJ2-5; D not resolved. V gave up 4 bases and J gave up 5 bases, with 8 bases separating them. CDR3 length: 12 residues. Germline V gene data show CDR1 as MNHEY and CDR2 as SVGAGI. DNA of the CDR3: TGTGCCAGCAGTTCTCCCCAGGAGACCCAGTACTTC. Translation: CASSSPQETQYF.

The chain carries TRBV9 and TRBJ2-5, with D possibly TRBD1 on 5 matching bases. The V end was cut by 4 bases, the J end by 3 bases, with 10 bases between. Germline loops: CDR1 SGDLS, CDR2 YYNGEE. The CDR3 has 13 residues. The CDR3 protein is CASSSQGKETQYF. The CDR3 coding sequence is TGTGCCAGCAGCTCGCAGGGTAAAGAGACCCAGTACTTC.

This chain joins TRBV7-3 and TRBJ2-3; TRBD2 matches 11 bases. The length of the CDR3 is 14 residues. The J segment lost 5 bases and the V segment lost 5 bases, leaving 3 bases of the junction unmatched. From germline, CDR1 is SGHTA and CDR2 FQGTGA. CDR3 residues: CASSVLAGGDTQYF. CDR3 bases: TGTGCCAGCAGCGTCCTAGCGGGAGGAGATACGCAGTATTTT. Filled out from reference TRBV7-3 and TRBJ2-3, the complete variable domain reads GAGVSQTPSNKVTEKGKYVELRCDPISGHTALYWYRQSLGQGPEFLIYFQGTGAADDSGLPNDRFFAVRPEGSVSTLKIQRTERGDSAVYLCASSVLAGGDTQYFGPGTRLTVL.

The chain links TRBV5-4 to TRBJ2-7, with D maybe TRBD2 (6 bases). V gave up 4 bases and J gave up 6 bases, with 11 bases separating them. The length of the CDR3 is 12 residues. Germline V lookup: CDR1 SGHNT, CDR2 YYREEE (reference sequence). The CDR3 loop is CASSPGVSEQYF. The CDR3, as DNA: TGTGCCAGCAGCCCGGGAGTATCCGAGCAGTACTTC.